The 2 T cell receptor beta chains reported below all come from one sample, sequenced in a study of blood T cell repertoires in COVID-19. Here immunoSEQ multiplex PCR was the method, and the copy in TCRdb shows in-frame clones only, minus some. The sample carries 390,000 or so clones, 83% recorded once. Sequences were obtained from PBMCs or T cells enriched from blood (not recorded which). These receptors were taken from a woman aged 45-65 years who had recovered from COVID-19.

CDR3 amino acids: CASSDQWGVENIQYF. CDR3 nucleotide sequence: TGTGCCAGCAGTGATCAATGGGGGGTCGAAAACATTCAGTACTTC. This chain links TRBV6-2 or TRBV6-3 with TRBJ2-4; a weak D match, TRBD2 (6 bases). The CDR3 is 15 amino acids. Germline CDR1 is MNHEY and CDR2 is SVGEGT. Trimming stripped 5 bases from V and 5 bases from J, with 16 bases between.

J is TRBJ2-5 and V is TRBV5-1; 10 bases map to TRBD1. V was pared by 1 base and J by 9 bases, with 6 bases of the junction left unmatched. In germline, CDR1 is SGHRS, CDR2 YFSETQ. The CDR3 runs 14 residues. This chain's CDR3 is CASSLTGQGEAQYF. As DNA, the CDR3 is TGCGCCAGCAGCTTGACCGGACAGGGGGAAGCCCAGTACTTC.